What follows are 30 T cell receptor beta chains derived from one specimen sequenced in a study of T cells in Graves' hyperthyroidism and ophthalmopathy. Amplification targeted TCR beta CDR3 regions from RNA transcripts. First-round RT-PCR of the TCR CDR3 relied on the HTBI primer set. One entry per CDR3 protein, called by TCRdb with MiXCR from the multiplex PCR reads. This sample yields around 520,000 distinct CDR3 sequences, of which approximately 15% are seen a single time; about 14% belongs to the top ten. Sequencing was performed on blood. The receptors shown here come from a woman in her thirties or forties with Graves' hyperthyroidism.

The chain employs TRBV14 and TRBJ2-7; the D gene is possibly TRBD2 (6 bases). Trimming pared 3 bases from V and 6 bases from J, leaving 12 bases between. The CDR3 contains 13 residues. CDR1 SGHDN and CDR2 FVKESK come from the germline V gene. The CDR3 bases are TGTGCCAGCAGCCAGGTGCCGGGGGTCGAGCAGTACTTC. This encodes CASSQVPGVEQYF.

This clonotype was seen many times. The chain couples TRBV20-1 to TRBJ2-7; 16 bases are a match to TRBD2. The CDR3 has 17 residues. Germline V CDR1 and CDR2: DFQATT, SNEGSKA (reference sequence). After removal of 1 base from V and 5 bases from J, the junction contained 8 bases not matched to a gene. Here the CDR3 reads CSARGGTSGRAWDEQYF. The CDR3 DNA sequence: TGCAGTGCTAGAGGTGGGACTAGCGGGAGGGCCTGGGACGAGCAGTACTTC.

This clonotype was found many times. The chain recombines TRBV28 with TRBJ2-1, with D unresolved. The CDR3 runs 15 residues. The V end was cut by 5 bases, the J end by 0 bases, with 11 bases between. Germline CDR1 MDHEN, CDR2 SYDVKM. Here the CDR3 reads CASSDSLSSYNEQFF. CDR3 nucleotide sequence: TGTGCCAGCAGTGATAGCCTCAGCTCCTACAATGAGCAGTTCTTC.

The chain couples TRBV6-1 to TRBJ2-3; 11 bases map to TRBD2. CDR1 is MNHNS and CDR2 is SASEGT in the germline V gene. V lost 6 bases and J lost 6; bases outside the gene matches: 8. This CDR3 has 15 residues. The CDR3 loop reads CASRILAGEVDTQYF. The CDR3 DNA reads TGTGCCAGCAGGATACTAGCGGGAGAGGTTGATACGCAGTATTTT.

In its sample, this clonotype was seen a few times. The chain combines TRBV20-1 with TRBJ2-7; 9 positions match TRBD2. CDR3 length: 14 residues. V lost 6 bases, J lost 2 bases, and 8 bases stayed unmatched. Germline CDR1 is DFQATT and CDR2 is SNEGSKA (reference sequence). CDR3 sequence reads: CSAGSTSGTYEQYF. CDR3 bases: TGCAGTGCAGGCTCGACTAGCGGAACCTACGAGCAGTACTTC.

This clonotype was observed a handful of times. The chain links TRBV30 to TRBJ1-2; TRBD1 is a possible D gene (6 bases). CDR3 length equals 16 residues. Trimming pared 8 bases from V and 4 bases from J, leaving 26 bases between. CDR1 is GTSNPN and CDR2 is SVGIG in the germline V gene (reference sequence). This CDR3 is CASYQGARGVGYGYTF. Written as DNA, the CDR3 is TGTGCCAGTTATCAAGGGGCCAGGGGAGTGGGCTATGGCTACACCTTC.

This clonotype was counted many times. V usage is TRBV28 and J usage is TRBJ2-7, with D possibly being TRBD2 (6 bases). The V and J ends lost 5 bases and 9 bases respectively, with 23 bases between them. The CDR3 extends over 15 amino acids. CDR1 is MDHEN and CDR2 is SYDVKM in the germline V gene. CDR3 amino acids: CASSPPGVSLLGQYF. The CDR3 DNA reads TGTGCCAGCAGTCCCCCGGGGGTCTCGCTCTTAGGGCAGTACTTC.

J is TRBJ1-1 and V is TRBV10-3; the D is unclear. The CDR3 is made up of 15 amino acids. Germline lookup yields CDR1 ENHRY and CDR2 SYGVKD. V was pared by 0 bases and J by 1 base, with 9 bases between. The CDR3 region is CAISESRSSNTEAFF. The CDR3 DNA sequence: TGTGCCATCAGTGAGTCGCGGAGTTCGAACACTGAAGCTTTCTTT.

The rearrangement uses TRBV28 and TRBJ2-7; D uncertain. This CDR3 is 12 amino acids long. The V gene's germline CDR1 is MDHEN and CDR2 SYDVKM. V dropped 6 bases and J dropped 3 bases, with 9 bases sitting between them. For the CDR3, the DNA is TGTGCCAGCAGACCAGATCGCTACGAGCAGTACTTC. It codes for CASRPDRYEQYF.

This clonotype was seen many times. The chain joins TRBV5-1 to TRBJ2-3; perhaps TRBD1 as D (6 bases). Germline CDR1 SGHRS, CDR2 YFSETQ. V shed 6 bases and J shed 2 bases, with 13 bases lying between them. The CDR3 extends over 14 amino acids. The CDR3 is CASTQGGTTDTQYF. In nucleotides, the CDR3 is TGCGCCAGCACCCAAGGGGGAACCACAGATACGCAGTATTTT.

V usage is TRBV7-3 and J usage is TRBJ2-2; 8 nucleotides align to TRBD2. Per the germline V gene, CDR1 is SGHTA and CDR2 is FQGTGA. This CDR3 has 19 residues. After removal of 1 base from V and 0 bases from J, the junction contained 10 bases not matched to a gene. The CDR3 DNA reads TGTGCCAGCAGCTTAAACCCCACCGTACTAGCGGCGAACACCGGGGAGCTGTTTTTT. Protein product: CASSLNPTVLAANTGELFF.

This clonotype was counted many times. The chain employs TRBV13 and TRBJ2-6; a possible D gene is TRBD2 (7 bases). The V gene lost 5 bases and the J gene lost 1 base, with 15 bases spanning the gap. This CDR3 region has 17 residues. The germline V gene encodes CDR1 PRHDT and CDR2 FYEKMQ (reference sequence). CDR3 region: CASSHKGGGSGANVLTF. The CDR3, as DNA: TGTGCCAGCAGCCATAAAGGGGGGGGATCTGGGGCCAACGTCCTGACTTTC.

This clonotype showed up just a few times. The chain recombines TRBV11-3 with TRBJ2-5, with D unclear. Germline V gives CDR1 SGHNT, CDR2 YENEEA. V was trimmed by 0 bases and J by 6 bases, leaving 11 bases between them. The CDR3 is made up of 14 amino acids. The DNA for the CDR3 is TGTGCCAGCAGCTTAGATAACAGCGAGAAGACCCAGTACTTC. As protein: CASSLDNSEKTQYF. Drawing the rest from reference TRBV11-3 and TRBJ2-5, the complete variable domain is EAGVVQSPRYKIIEKKQPVAFWCNPISGHNTLYWYLQNLGQGPELLIRYENEEAVDDSQLPKDRFSAERLKGVDSTLKIQPAELGDSAVYLCASSLDNSEKTQYFGPGTRLLVL.

At least ten counts were recorded for this clonotype. This chain joins TRBV6-2 or TRBV6-3 and TRBJ2-2, with 10 bases aligning to TRBD2. CDR1 is MNHEY, CDR2 SVGEGT, per germline. V shed 4 bases and J 7 bases; nucleotides not matched to a gene: 3. The CDR3 sequence is 14 residues long. CDR3 amino acids: CASSFVAGGGELFF. The CDR3 nucleotides are TGTGCCAGCAGTTTTGTAGCGGGAGGCGGGGAGCTGTTTTTT.

This clonotype was detected ten times or more. This chain joins TRBV28 and TRBJ2-1; 14 bases agree with TRBD2. Germline-derived CDR1 and CDR2 are MDHEN and SYDVKM. V trimming: 5 bases; J trimming: 2 bases; junction bases outside the gene matches: 5. The CDR3 consists of 17 residues. The CDR3 here is CASSLGLAGAPYNEQFF. As DNA, the CDR3 is TGTGCCAGCAGTCTGGGACTAGCGGGAGCCCCCTACAATGAGCAGTTCTTC.

This clonotype was observed a handful of times. The rearrangement links TRBV2 to TRBJ1-4, with D possibly matching TRBD1 (6 bases). The CDR3 has 13 amino acids. Per germline, CDR1 SNHLY and CDR2 FYNNEI. With 8 bases removed from V and 8 bases from J, the gap between germline ends came to 15 bases. The CDR3 reads CASVQGSGEKLFF. As DNA, the CDR3 is TGTGCCAGCGTACAGGGATCAGGAGAAAAACTGTTTTTT.

This clonotype was seen many times. The chain joins TRBV28 to TRBJ2-3; 9 nucleotides line up with TRBD2. This CDR3 contains 17 residues. Germline values: CDR1 MDHEN, CDR2 SYDVKM. J was trimmed by 3 bases and V by 4 bases; bases with no gene match: 11. The chain's CDR3 is CASSSLLAGTPTDTQYF. CDR3 coding DNA: TGTGCCAGCAGTTCCCTCCTAGCGGGAACCCCTACAGATACGCAGTATTTT.

This clonotype occurred many times. V is TRBV28 and J is TRBJ2-7; D unresolved. V was cut by 4 bases and J by 6 bases, with 13 bases left in between. Per germline, CDR1 MDHEN and CDR2 SYDVKM. This CDR3 contains 13 residues. CDR3: CASSYSSLIEQYF. The CDR3 DNA reads TGTGCCAGCAGTTACTCTTCCCTTATCGAGCAGTACTTC.

In this sample, this clonotype turned up many times. V gene TRBV6-1 combines with J gene TRBJ2-7; D is unclear. V lost 0 bases, J lost 4 bases, and 13 bases lay in between. This CDR3 has 15 amino acids. Germline V gene data show CDR1 as MNHNS and CDR2 as SASEGT. The CDR3: CASSEARAGGYEQYF. The DNA for the CDR3 is TGTGCCAGCAGTGAAGCCCGAGCAGGTGGGTACGAGCAGTACTTC.

The V call is TRBV18, the J call TRBJ2-6; D is perhaps TRBD2 (6 bases). Germline CDR1 KGHSH, CDR2 LQKENI. This CDR3 spans 14 amino acids. Trimming cost V 6 bases and J 4 bases, with 10 bases left between them. CDR3 loop: CASSRETGANVLTF. CDR3 coding DNA: TGTGCCAGCTCGCGGGAAACGGGGGCCAACGTCCTGACTTTC.

This clonotype has ten or more counts. V and J are TRBV2 and TRBJ2-7; TRBD2 matches at 11 bases. J gave up 6 bases and V 8 bases, and 3 bases lay outside the gene matches. This CDR3 spans 12 amino acids. CDR1 and CDR2 from the germline V gene are SNHLY and FYNNEI. As DNA, the CDR3 is TGTGCCAGCTTTGGGACTAGCGGCGAGCAGTACTTC. Translation gives CASFGTSGEQYF. The full variable domain, completed using reference TRBV2 and TRBJ2-7, is EPEVTQTPSHQVTQMGQEVILRCVPISNHLYFYWYRQILGQKVEFLVSFYNNEISEKSEIFDDQFSVERPDGSNFTLKIRSTKLEDSAMYFCASFGTSGEQYFGPGTRLTVT.

This clonotype was recorded at least ten times. This chain links TRBV5-1 with TRBJ2-3; no reliable D call. The CDR3 is 14 amino acids. The V end lost 1 base, the J end lost 0 bases, and 6 bases lay between the germline ends. CDR1 is SGHRS and CDR2 is YFSETQ in the germline V gene. The CDR3 region has the DNA TGCGCCAGCAGCTTGCCGGCTAGCACAGATACGCAGTATTTT. Its translation is CASSLPASTDTQYF. Together with reference TRBV5-1 and TRBJ2-3, the CDR3 gives the full variable domain: KAGVTQTPRYLIKTRGQQVTLSCSPISGHRSVSWYQQTPGQGLQFLFEYFSETQRNKGNFPGRFSGRQFSNSRSEMNVSTLELGDSALYLCASSLPASTDTQYFGPGTRLTVL.

This chain connects TRBV5-1 to TRBJ1-4; D remains unclear. Per the germline V gene, CDR1 is SGHRS and CDR2 is YFSETQ. The CDR3 has 13 residues. V was trimmed by 6 bases and J by 4 bases, leaving 10 bases between them. The CDR3 nucleotides read TGCGCCAGCAAAATGGCTAGTAATGAAAAACTGTTTTTT. It yields the protein CASKMASNEKLFF.

This clonotype was observed a handful of times. The chain couples TRBV28 to TRBJ1-2; D is uncertain. V lost 2 bases and J lost 3, with 10 bases in between. Germline loops: CDR1 MDHEN, CDR2 SYDVKM. This CDR3 region has 14 residues. CDR3 region: CASSLTQRDYGYTF. The CDR3 DNA follows: TGTGCCAGCAGTTTAACACAGAGGGACTATGGCTACACCTTC.

This clonotype was observed many times. V usage is TRBV2 and J usage is TRBJ2-7; tentative D call: TRBD1 (6 bases). Germline assignment: CDR1 SNHLY and CDR2 FYNNEI. Trimming cost V 6 bases and J 10 bases, with 16 bases left between them. CDR3 length equals 12 residues. CDR3 DNA sequence: TGTGCCAGCAGCCAAGATGGGACAACACAGTACTTC. Amino acids: CASSQDGTTQYF.

This sequence joins TRBV6-2 or TRBV6-3 and TRBJ2-1; D tentatively fits TRBD1 or TRBD2 (5 bases each). The CDR3 has 16 residues. Looked up from germline, CDR1 is MNHEY and CDR2 is SVGEGT. V was trimmed by 8 bases and J by 6 bases, leaving 23 bases between them. The CDR3 here is CASLDQGPIFGNEQFF. For the CDR3, the DNA is TGTGCCAGCCTTGACCAGGGACCCATCTTCGGCAATGAGCAGTTCTTC.

The V gene is TRBV10-3, the J gene TRBJ1-2; D remains unclear. CDR3 size: 14 residues. Germline V gives CDR1 ENHRY, CDR2 SYGVKD. Trimming stripped 7 bases from V and 5 bases from J, with 17 bases between. The CDR3 here is CAITRDQNPYGYTF. Written as DNA, the CDR3 is TGTGCCATCACTAGGGATCAAAACCCGTATGGCTACACCTTC.

Comments on this clonotype: Given a much more abundant clone one base away, this may be a read error. The chain recombines TRBV5-1 with TRBJ2-1, with 12 positions matching TRBD1. J was trimmed by 10 bases and V by 4 bases; bases with no gene match: 9. Per the germline V gene, CDR1 is SGHRS and CDR2 is YFSETQ. The CDR3 length is 15 residues. CDR3 sequence: CASSGGTGGLDEQFF. CDR3 DNA sequence: TGCGCCAGCAGCGGCGGGACAGGGGGCCTCGACGAGCAGTTCTTC.

This clonotype was detected ten times or more. The V call is TRBV28, the J call TRBJ1-5, with D possibly TRBD1 on 6 matching bases. Germline CDR1 is MDHEN and CDR2 is SYDVKM. Trimming shortened V by 3 bases and J by 1 base, and 19 bases separated the two germline ends. There are 18 residues in the CDR3. The CDR3 DNA is TGTGCCAGCAGTTTCCCAACAGGGAGACTGTTGAGCAATCAGCCCCAGCATTTT. Protein product: CASSFPTGRLLSNQPQHF. The variable domain in full, with the rest retrieved from reference TRBV28 and TRBJ1-5, is DVKVTQSSRYLVKRTGEKVFLECVQDMDHENMFWYRQDPGLGLRLIYFSYDVKMKEKGDIPEGYSVSREKKERFSLILESASTNQTSMYLCASSFPTGRLLSNQPQHFGDGTRLSIL.

At least ten counts were recorded for this clonotype. This sequence joins TRBV10-2 and TRBJ2-5, with 11 positions matching TRBD2. After removal of 5 bases from V and 5 bases from J, the junction contained 10 bases not matched to a gene. CDR3 length equals 16 residues. Looked up from germline, CDR1 is WSHSY and CDR2 is SAAADI. CDR3 coding DNA: TGCGCCAGCAGTCCTACACTAGCGGGAGTGGTGGAGACCCAGTACTTC. It is translated as CASSPTLAGVVETQYF.